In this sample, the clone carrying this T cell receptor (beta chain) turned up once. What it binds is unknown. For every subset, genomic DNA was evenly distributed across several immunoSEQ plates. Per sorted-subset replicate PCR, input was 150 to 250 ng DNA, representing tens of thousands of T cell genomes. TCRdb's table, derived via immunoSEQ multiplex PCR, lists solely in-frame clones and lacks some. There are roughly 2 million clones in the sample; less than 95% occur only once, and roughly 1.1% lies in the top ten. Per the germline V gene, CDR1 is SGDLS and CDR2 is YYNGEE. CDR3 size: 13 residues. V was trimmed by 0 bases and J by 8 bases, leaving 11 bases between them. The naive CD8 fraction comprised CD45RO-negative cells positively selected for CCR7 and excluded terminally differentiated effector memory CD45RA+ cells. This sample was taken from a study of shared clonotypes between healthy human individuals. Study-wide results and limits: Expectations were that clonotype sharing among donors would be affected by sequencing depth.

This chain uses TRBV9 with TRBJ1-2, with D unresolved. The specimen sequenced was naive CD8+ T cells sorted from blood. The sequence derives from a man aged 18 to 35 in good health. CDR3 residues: CASSVGSIDGYTF. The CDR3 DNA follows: TGTGCCAGCAGCGTAGGCAGTATCGACGGCTACACCTTC. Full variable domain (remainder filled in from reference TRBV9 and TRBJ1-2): DSGVTQTPKHLITATGQRVTLRCSPRSGDLSVYWYQQSLDQGLQFLIQYYNGEERAKGNILERFSAQQFPDLHSELNLSSLELGDSALYFCASSVGSIDGYTFGSGTRLTVV.